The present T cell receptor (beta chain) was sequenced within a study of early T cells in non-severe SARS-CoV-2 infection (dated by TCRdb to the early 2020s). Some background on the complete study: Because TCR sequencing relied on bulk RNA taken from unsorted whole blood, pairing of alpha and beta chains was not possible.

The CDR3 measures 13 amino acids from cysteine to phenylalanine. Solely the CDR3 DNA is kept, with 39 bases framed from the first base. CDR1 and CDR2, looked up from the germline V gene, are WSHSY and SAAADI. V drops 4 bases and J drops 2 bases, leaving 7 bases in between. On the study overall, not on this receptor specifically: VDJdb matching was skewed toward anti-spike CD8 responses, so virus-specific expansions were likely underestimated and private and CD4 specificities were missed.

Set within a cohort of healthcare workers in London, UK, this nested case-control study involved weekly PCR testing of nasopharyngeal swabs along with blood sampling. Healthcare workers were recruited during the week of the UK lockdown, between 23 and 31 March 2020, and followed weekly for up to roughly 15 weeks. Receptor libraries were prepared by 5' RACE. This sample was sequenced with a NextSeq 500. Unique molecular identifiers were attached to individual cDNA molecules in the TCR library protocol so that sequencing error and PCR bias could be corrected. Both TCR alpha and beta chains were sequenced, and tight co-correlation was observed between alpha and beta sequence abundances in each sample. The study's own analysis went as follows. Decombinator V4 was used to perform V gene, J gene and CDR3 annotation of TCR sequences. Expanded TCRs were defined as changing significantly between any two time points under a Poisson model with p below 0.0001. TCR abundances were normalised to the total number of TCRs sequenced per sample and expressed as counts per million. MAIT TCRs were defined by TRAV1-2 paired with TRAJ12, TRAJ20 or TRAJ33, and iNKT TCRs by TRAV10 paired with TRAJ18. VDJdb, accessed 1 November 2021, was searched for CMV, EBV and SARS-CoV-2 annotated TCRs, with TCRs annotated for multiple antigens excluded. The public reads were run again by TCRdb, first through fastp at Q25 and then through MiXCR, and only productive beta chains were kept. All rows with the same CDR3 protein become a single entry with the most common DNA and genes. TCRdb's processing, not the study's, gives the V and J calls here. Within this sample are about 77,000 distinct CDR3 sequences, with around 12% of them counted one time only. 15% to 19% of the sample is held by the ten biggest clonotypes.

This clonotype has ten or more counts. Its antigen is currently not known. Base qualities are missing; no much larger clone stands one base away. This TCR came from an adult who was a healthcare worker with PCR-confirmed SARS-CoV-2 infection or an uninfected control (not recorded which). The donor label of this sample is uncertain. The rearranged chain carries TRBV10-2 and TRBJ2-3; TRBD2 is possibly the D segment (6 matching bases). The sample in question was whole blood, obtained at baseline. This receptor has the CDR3 CASSVLATDTQYF. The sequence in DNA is TGCGCCAGCAGTGTACTAGCCACAGATACGCAGTATTTT.